This entry describes one T cell receptor (beta chain). Its cognate antigen is unknown. The sample comes from a study of T cell responses to AZD1222 COVID-19 vaccine. Study-wide findings and caveats: The peak T cell response came first, and repertoires were sampled only after it.

The length of the CDR3 is 13 residues. Germline CDR1 reads KGHDR; CDR2 reads SFDVKD. The V and J ends lost 2 bases and 2 bases respectively, with 4 bases between them. Here immunoSEQ multiplex PCR was the method, and the copy in TCRdb shows in-frame clones only, minus some. The table shows tens of thousands of clones, with approximately 90% occurring only once. Specimen: peripheral blood, collected on day 0 of MenACWY control vaccination. The clonotype comes from an adult in good health. The chain carries TRBV24-1 and TRBJ2-3, with D unresolved. The CDR3 here is CATSDYYTDTQYF. DNA of the CDR3: TGTGCCACCAGTGATTACTACACAGATACGCAGTATTTT.